This TCR beta chain was identified during a study of cytomegalovirus exposure and HLA in healthy donors. General observations from the study: HLA alleles showed associations with 16,951 TCR beta sequences in a later analysis, at a 0.05 false discovery rate. Common viral pathogens were later found to be apparently linked to several of the most significant clusters.

PCR used 60 Vbeta primers and 13 Jbeta primers. Original methodology: Approximately 12 million of some 80 million unique TCR beta chains were shared, per a later count. The assay was immunoSEQ multiplex PCR, and TCRdb's table has in-frame clones only and misses some. Clone size and V and J calls were adopted from that table, with D and trimming inferred from the DNA. The sample carries fewer than 250,000 clones, 70% to 90% recorded once. Germline CDR1 is MNHEY and CDR2 is SMNVEV (reference sequence). This CDR3 has 15 residues. V was clipped by 8 bases and J by 2 bases; unmatched bases: 10. Regarding donors, all were healthy bone marrow donors. With regard to this clone: Its antigen is undetermined.

What was sequenced was PBMCs. This sequence was found in a man aged 25-45 years in good health and CMV-seronegative. The chain is built from TRBV27 and TRBJ2-3; 7 bases are a match to TRBD2. DNA of the CDR3: TGTGCCAGCTCCCTGGGTCTAGCGGTCACAGATACGCAGTATTTT. Translating it yields CASSLGLAVTDTQYF.